This T cell receptor beta chain was sequenced in a study of T cells in localized non-small cell lung cancer. This clone was recorded a few times. Clones were read by immunoSEQ multiplex PCR, and TCRdb kept only the in-frame ones, dropping some. The data hold 58,000 or so clones, with roughly 90% observed a single time. The CDR3 loop spans 15 amino acids. Trimming removed 3 bases from V and 0 bases from J; junction bases left unmatched: 1. Looked up from germline, CDR1 is SGHVS and CDR2 is FNYEAQ. The V call is TRBV7-6, the J call TRBJ2-2; 7 nucleotides line up with TRBD1. This sample comprised peripheral blood, obtained before any cancer treatment. This TCR came from a woman aged 40 to 75 with stage I lung adenocarcinoma. CDR3 nucleotide sequence: TGTGCCAGCAGCTTTACAGGGGCGAACACCGGGGAGCTGTTTTTT. Its translation is CASSFTGANTGELFF.